The 18 T cell receptor beta chains below were found in one sample sequenced in a study of T cells after yellow fever vaccination. A single record per CDR3 protein comes from TCRdb applying MiXCR to the 5' RACE reads. The data hold some 600,000 distinct CDR3 sequences, with 17% observed a single time. The source material was PBMCs, sampled around 5 days after the first yellow fever vaccination. These receptors were obtained from a man aged 18-30 years who received the YFV17D yellow fever vaccine.

The chain uses TRBV28 and TRBJ1-2, with D possibly being TRBD1 (6 bases). Germline V gives CDR1 MDHEN, CDR2 SYDVKM. The CDR3 contains 14 residues. V lost 0 bases and J lost 5, with 10 bases in between. The CDR3 DNA sequence: TGTGCCAGCAGTTTATGGCAGGACAGATATGGCTACACCTTC. Translation gives CASSLWQDRYGYTF.

This clonotype was seen ten or more times. The chain recombines TRBV5-1 with TRBJ2-3, with TRBD1 matching over 8 bases. The junction had 7 bases not matched to a gene; V was cut back by 5 bases and J by 2 bases. The CDR3 runs to 15 residues. Germline CDR1 and CDR2: SGHRS and YFSETQ. CDR3 region: CASREQGAITDTQYF. The CDR3 nucleotides read TGCGCCAGCAGGGAGCAGGGGGCTATCACAGATACGCAGTATTTT.

This clonotype was seen a few times. A much bigger clone sits one base away, suggesting this may be a read error. The J gene is TRBJ1-2, the V gene TRBV6-1, with a tentative D call TRBD1 (5 bases). CDR1 MNHNS and CDR2 SASEGT come from the germline V gene. CDR3 length equals 12 residues. V gave up 4 bases and J gave up 4 bases, with 7 bases separating them. The CDR3 DNA follows: TGTGCCAGCAGTGTGGACATCTATGGCTACACCTTC. It codes for CASSVDIYGYTF.

This clonotype appeared many times. The CDR3 DNA reads TGTGCCAGCAGCCCCCTGATAGCGGGGTACGACAATGAGCAGTTCTTC. It is translated as CASSPLIAGYDNEQFF. The V gene is TRBV4-2, the J gene TRBJ2-1; 8 nucleotides line up with TRBD2. This CDR3 comprises 16 residues. Germline values: CDR1 LGHNA, CDR2 YNFKEQ. V shed 4 bases, J shed 5 bases, and the junction held 10 bases outside the gene matches.

V is TRBV29-1 and J is TRBJ2-5, with D hard to call. Trimming removed 5 bases at V and 2 bases at J, with 15 bases between. CDR1 is SQVTM and CDR2 is ANQGSEA in the germline V gene. The CDR3 has 14 amino acids. The CDR3 DNA is TGCAGCGTTTCCCCCCTCGCTAGGCAAGAGACCCAGTACTTC. Protein product: CSVSPLARQETQYF.

This clonotype was observed a few times. The rearrangement uses TRBV5-4 and TRBJ2-5, with D perhaps given as TRBD1 or TRBD2 (7 bases each). Germline CDR1 reads SGHNT; CDR2 reads YYREEE (reference sequence). The CDR3 is made up of 15 amino acids. V was trimmed by 3 bases and J by 5 bases, leaving 17 bases between them. CDR3 DNA: TGTGCCAGCAGCTGGGGCACTCAGGGGGGGGAGACCCAGTACTTC. Translation: CASSWGTQGGETQYF.

A few counts support this clonotype. CDR3 residues: CASSQESATEAFF. The DNA for the CDR3 is TGTGCCAGCAGCCAAGAATCAGCCACTGAAGCTTTCTTT. The gene calls are TRBV14 and TRBJ1-1; D is undetermined. CDR3 length equals 13 residues. Germline V gives CDR1 SGHDN, CDR2 FVKESK. Trimming stripped 0 bases from V and 4 bases from J, with 6 bases between.

The chain uses TRBV11-2 and TRBJ2-5, with 11 bases that match TRBD2. The V gene end was trimmed by 0 bases and the J gene end by 3 bases; junction bases not matched to a gene: 9. The germline V gene has CDR1 SGHAT and CDR2 FQNNGV. The CDR3 runs 18 residues. The CDR3 coding sequence is TGTGCCAGCAGCTTAGAGTTTGGACTAGCGGGTCCTAAAGAGACCCAGTACTTC. This sequence encodes CASSLEFGLAGPKETQYF.

J is TRBJ1-4 and V is TRBV4-1; D uncertain. The V and J ends lost 1 base and 8 bases respectively, with 14 bases between them. The CDR3 loop spans 15 amino acids. The V gene's germline CDR1 is MGHRA and CDR2 YSYEKL. CDR3 sequence: CASSQVFRLTEKLFF. DNA for the CDR3: TGCGCCAGCAGCCAAGTTTTTCGACTGACGGAAAAACTGTTTTTT.

This clonotype came up a few times. This rearrangement joins TRBV20-1 to TRBJ1-1, with 7 bases aligning to TRBD1. The V segment lost 5 bases and the J segment 10 bases; nucleotides outside the gene matches: 16. The germline V gene has CDR1 DFQATT and CDR2 SNEGSKA (reference sequence). There are 14 residues in the CDR3. The CDR3 loop is CSASGGTDPLGAFF. The DNA of the CDR3 is TGCAGTGCTTCGGGAGGGACAGACCCTCTGGGAGCTTTCTTT.

CDR3 in amino acids: CASSDGINTEAFF. The CDR3 region has the DNA TGTGCCAGCAGTGACGGGATAAACACTGAAGCTTTCTTT. The rearrangement joins TRBV12-3 or TRBV12-4 to TRBJ1-1; D gene unclear. The length of the CDR3 is 13 residues. Trimming pared 5 bases from V and 2 bases from J, leaving 9 bases between.

The chain has TRBV9 and TRBJ1-1; D perhaps matches TRBD1 (5 bases). V was trimmed by 0 bases and J by 0 bases, leaving 9 bases between them. The CDR3 loop spans 15 amino acids. In germline, CDR1 is SGDLS, CDR2 YYNGEE. The CDR3 is CASSVGRGVNTEAFF. In DNA, the CDR3 is TGTGCCAGCAGCGTAGGGAGGGGCGTGAACACTGAAGCTTTCTTT. Filled out from reference TRBV9 and TRBJ1-1, the complete variable domain reads DSGVTQTPKHLITATGQRVTLRCSPRSGDLSVYWYQQSLDQGLQFLIQYYNGEERAKGNILERFSAQQFPDLHSELNLSSLELGDSALYFCASSVGRGVNTEAFFGQGTRLTVV.

Only a few counts were recorded for this clonotype. This chain uses TRBV11-2 with TRBJ2-3; D is perhaps TRBD2 (6 bases). Trimming removed 8 bases from V and 6 bases from J, with 24 bases in between. CDR3 length equals 16 residues. Germline V gives CDR1 SGHAT, CDR2 FQNNGV. The CDR3 DNA follows: TGTGCCAGCCGGTGGTTGCGCGGGGTAGAATCGGATACGCAGTATTTT. Translation: CASRWLRGVESDTQYF.

This clonotype was counted only a few times. The V and J genes are TRBV5-1 and TRBJ2-5, with 8 bases fitting TRBD2. Germline V gene lookup returns CDR1 SGHRS and CDR2 YFSETQ. Trimming cost V 3 bases and J 5 bases; bases outside gene matches: 6. The CDR3 runs to 14 residues. CDR3 sequence: CASSSTSEGETQYF. The CDR3 DNA follows: TGCGCCAGCAGCTCGACTAGCGAGGGCGAGACCCAGTACTTC.

This clonotype was seen only a few times. The V gene is TRBV5-1, the J gene TRBJ2-3; D might be TRBD1 (6 bases). Germline-derived CDR1 and CDR2 are SGHRS and YFSETQ. With 0 bases removed from V and 2 bases from J, the gap between germline ends came to 13 bases. The CDR3 is made up of 16 amino acids. CDR3 bases: TGCGCCAGCAGCTTGGCGAGGGGGAGATTCACAGATACGCAGTATTTT. Translating gives CASSLARGRFTDTQYF. The whole variable domain, remainder taken from reference TRBV5-1 and TRBJ2-3, is KAGVTQTPRYLIKTRGQQVTLSCSPISGHRSVSWYQQTPGQGLQFLFEYFSETQRNKGNFPGRFSGRQFSNSRSEMNVSTLELGDSALYLCASSLARGRFTDTQYFGPGTRLTVL.

This clonotype came up a few times. J is TRBJ1-3 and V is TRBV12-3 or TRBV12-4; no clear D gene. This CDR3 is built from 14 residues. The V end lost 5 bases, the J end lost 0 bases, and 8 bases lay between the germline ends. The CDR3 sequence is CASSMVRSGNTIYF. The CDR3 region has the DNA TGTGCCAGCAGTATGGTACGCTCTGGAAACACCATATATTTT.

This clonotype has more than one count but fewer than ten. The chain is built from TRBV10-3 and TRBJ2-1, with 7 bases identical to TRBD1. V was clipped by 0 bases and J by 12 bases; unmatched bases: 2. Germline-derived CDR1 and CDR2 are ENHRY and SYGVKD. The CDR3 covers 12 residues. This CDR3 reads CAISESRTGQFF. In DNA form, the CDR3 reads TGTGCCATCAGTGAGTCCAGGACAGGGCAGTTCTTC.

This clonotype appeared a few times. CDR3 sequence (DNA): TGTGCCAGCAGCTTAAACGCCTTGGAGGAGACCCAGTACTTC. It encodes CASSLNALEETQYF. The chain has TRBV7-3 and TRBJ2-5, with unresolved D. CDR3 length: 14 amino acids. Germline lookup yields CDR1 SGHTA and CDR2 FQGTGA. The V and J ends lost 1 base and 5 bases respectively, with 11 bases between them.